The rows below give T cell receptor beta chains drawn from one sample of a study of blood T cell repertoires in COVID-19. Measured with immunoSEQ multiplex PCR; TCRdb has only the in-frame clones, and not every one. The data show hundreds of thousands of clones, approximately 84% seen once. Sequenced: peripheral blood. The receptors here all came from an elderly man with acute or convalescent COVID-19. The CDR3 runs from the conserved cysteine through the conserved F or W. A D gene is named only where the DNA matches it firmly. Clone size, where shown, is once, few, many, or a class for clones that have expanded.

D,V,J,size,DNA,CDR3
NA,TRBV7-9,TRBJ2-5,NA,TGTGCCAGCAGTCAGGGGCGCAGGTCGCAAGAGACCCAGTACTTC,CASSQGRRSQETQYF
NA,TRBV11-2,TRBJ2-1,NA,TGTGCCAGCAGCCGAGATCCACTGGCGGCCCGGGGCAATGAGCAGTTCTTC,CASSRDPLAARGNEQFF
NA,TRBV29-1,TRBJ1-2,NA,TGCAGCGCCGGGGAGCGTGGCTACACCTTC,CSAGERGYTF
NA,TRBV7-9,TRBJ2-5,NA,TGTGCCAGCAGCTTAGTGGGTCAGGGCCCCGAGACCCAGTACTTC,CASSLVGQGPETQYF
TRBD2,TRBV5-1,TRBJ2-7,NA,TGCGCCAGCAGCTATGGGGTTCGGGGGGACGAGCAGTACTTC,CASSYGVRGDEQYF
TRBD1,TRBV7-6,TRBJ1-6,NA,TGTGCCAGCAGCGGTGGGACAGATAATTCACCCCTCCACTTT,CASSGGTDNSPLHF
NA,TRBV30,TRBJ1-2,NA,TGTGCCTGGAGAACGGCCGGGGTCATCTATGGCTACACCTTC,CAWRTAGVIYGYTF
NA,TRBV11-3,TRBJ2-2,NA,TGTGCCAGCAGCCGGTTCACCGGGGAGCTGTTTTTT,CASSRFTGELFF
TRBD2,TRBV30,TRBJ2-3,NA,TGTGCCTGGGCTCTAGCGGGAGGAACAGATACGCAGTATTTT,CAWALAGGTDTQYF
NA,TRBV5-4,TRBJ1-2,NA,TGTGCCAGCAGCTTGGGACAGGTCTATGGCTACACCTTC,CASSLGQVYGYTF
TRBD1,TRBV28,TRBJ1-2,NA,TGTGCCAGCAGTTTGGCACAGGGGGCTGGCCTTTATGGCTACACCTTC,CASSLAQGAGLYGYTF
TRBD2,TRBV27,TRBJ2-5,NA,TGTGCCAGCAGTTTTGGTAGCGGGAGGCCAGAGACCCAGTACTTC,CASSFGSGRPETQYF
NA,TRBV19,TRBJ1-5,NA,TGTGCCAGTAGTATTGAGGGAGAGAATCAGCCCCAGCATTTT,CASSIEGENQPQHF
NA,TRBV10-3,TRBJ1-5,NA,TGTGCCATCAGGCACTATACGGACTATTATCAGCCCCAGCATTTT,CAIRHYTDYYQPQHF
TRBD1,TRBV6-7,TRBJ1-4,NA,TGTGCCAGCAGATACGGACAGGGGAGGGAAAAACTGTTTTTT,CASRYGQGREKLFF
TRBD2,TRBV11-2,TRBJ2-3,NA,TGTGCCAGCAGCTTAGTTGGGACTAGCGGGATCGTAGATACGCAGTATTTT,CASSLVGTSGIVDTQYF
TRBD1,TRBV6-7,TRBJ1-4,NA,TGTGCCAGCAGTGCTCGGGACAGGGGGTTTACTAATGAAAAACTGTTTTTT,CASSARDRGFTNEKLFF
NA,TRBV19,TRBJ1-3,NA,TGTGCCAGTAGTATAAGCGCAGCGGCTGGAAACACCATATATTTT,CASSISAAAGNTIYF
NA,TRBV24-1,TRBJ2-2,NA,TGTGCCACCAGTGCTCAGGACAGTTTCCTAGGGCTGTTTTTT,CATSAQDSFLGLFF
TRBD1,TRBV5-6,TRBJ1-2,NA,TGTGCCAGCAGCGTGGACAGGGCATATGGCTACACCTTC,CASSVDRAYGYTF
NA,TRBV12-5,TRBJ2-3,NA,TGTGCTAGTGGTTTCCCGTTGTCAGATACGCAGTATTTT,CASGFPLSDTQYF
TRBD1,TRBV9,TRBJ1-3,NA,TGTGCCAGCAGCGCTACAGGGGCCTTCTCTGGAAACACCATATATTTT,CASSATGAFSGNTIYF
TRBD2,TRBV18,TRBJ2-2,NA,TGTGCCAGCTCGCAGACTAGCGGGAGGGCCTATAACACCGGGGAGCTGTTTTTT,CASSQTSGRAYNTGELFF
TRBD2,TRBV7-3,TRBJ2-7,NA,TGTGCCAGCAGCTCCCAGACGGGAGGCGAGCAGTACTTC,CASSSQTGGEQYF
NA,TRBV12-3/TRBV12-4,TRBJ1-2,NA,TGTGCCAGCAGTTTAGAGGGGCTGGGCTACACCTTC,CASSLEGLGYTF
NA,TRBV15,TRBJ2-5,NA,TGTGCCACCAGCAGAGGGGCGGGCGGGGCGCCCCTTCTTCAAGAGACCCAGTACTTC,CATSRGAGGAPLLQETQYF
NA,TRBV5-1,TRBJ1-4,NA,TGCGCCAGCAGCTTGACAAATGAAAAACTGTTTTTT,CASSLTNEKLFF
NA,TRBV21-1,TRBJ2-1,NA,TGTGCCAGCCCTCCCCGCCAGGGCAATGAGCAGTTCTTC,CASPPRQGNEQFF
NA,TRBV5-1,TRBJ1-2,NA,TGCGCCAGCAGCTCCCTACCGAACTATGGCTACACCTTC,CASSSLPNYGYTF
NA,TRBV7-9,TRBJ1-1,NA,TGTGCCAGCAGCTTAGCCCGGAACACTGAAGCTTTCTTT,CASSLARNTEAFF
NA,TRBV5-1,TRBJ2-7,NA,TGCGCCAGCAGCTTGGAACAGGACCCCTACGAGCAGTACTTC,CASSLEQDPYEQYF
NA,TRBV5-3,TRBJ1-6,NA,TGTGCCAGAAGCTCGGTCCTCCGGGGTAATTCACCCCTCCACTTT,CARSSVLRGNSPLHF
NA,TRBV6-1,TRBJ2-3,once,TGTGCCAGCAGTGAAGGCATTAGCGGCCCTAGCACAGATACGCAGTATTTT,CASSEGISGPSTDTQYF
NA,TRBV19,TRBJ1-5,NA,TGTGCCAGTAGTATCAGTGTCGGCAATCAGCCCCAGCATTTT,CASSISVGNQPQHF
NA,TRBV5-1,TRBJ2-3,NA,TGCGCCAGCAGCTCCCGGGACTCGACAGATACGCAGTATTTT,CASSSRDSTDTQYF
NA,TRBV19,TRBJ2-3,NA,TGTGCCAGTAGTATTCCGGGAGATACGCAGTATTTT,CASSIPGDTQYF
TRBD1,TRBV24-1,TRBJ1-5,NA,TGTGCCACCAGTGATCCCGGGACAGGGGGCAATCAGCCCCAGCATTTT,CATSDPGTGGNQPQHF
TRBD1,TRBV4-1,TRBJ1-3,NA,TGCGCCAGCAGCCCGGGACAGGTGGCCTCTGGAAACACCATATATTTT,CASSPGQVASGNTIYF
TRBD1,TRBV15,TRBJ2-2,NA,TGTGCCACCAGCACAATGACAGGGTCCGATATCAACACCGGGGAGCTGTTTTTT,CATSTMTGSDINTGELFF
NA,TRBV2,TRBJ1-5,NA,TGTGCCAGCAGTGGGGGTCAAACAGGGTCGATGAGCAATCAGCCCCAGCATTTT,CASSGGQTGSMSNQPQHF
TRBD1,TRBV10-3,TRBJ2-2,NA,TGTGCCACCTCGGGACAGGGGAACACCGGGGAGCTGTTTTTT,CATSGQGNTGELFF
TRBD1,TRBV27,TRBJ1-4,NA,TGTGCCAGCAGTTCTACAGGGGGCGTTGAAAAACTGTTTTTT,CASSSTGGVEKLFF